Presented here are 5 T cell receptor beta chains from one specimen sequenced in a study of beta chain features in type 1 diabetes. Sequenced material consisted of expressed TCRB transcripts (all of the isolated RNA was reverse transcribed). Some clones are missing from TCRdb's copy, which holds only in-frame ones; the method was immunoSEQ multiplex PCR. The table shows about 410,000 clones, with approximately 15% occurring only once. The sample comprised naive CD4+ T cells from blood. Receptors originate from a man aged 25-45 years in good health.

This clone was seen only a few times. The J gene is TRBJ2-3, the V gene TRBV29-1; no definite D call. The germline CDR1 and CDR2 sequences are SQVTM and ANQGSEA. With 5 bases removed from V and 2 bases from J, the gap between germline ends came to 11 bases. The CDR3 length is 13 residues. The CDR3 nucleotides are TGCAGCGTTTATGCTGGAACCACAGATACGCAGTATTTT. It is translated as CSVYAGTTDTQYF.

The J gene is TRBJ1-5, the V gene TRBV5-1; no definite D call. This CDR3 has 17 amino acids. Germline CDR1 reads SGHRS; CDR2 reads YFSETQ. V dropped 0 bases and J dropped 5 bases, with 18 bases sitting between them. Here the CDR3 DNA reads TGCGCCAGCAGCTTGGGTCCCCGTAAGGTGGGGTATCAGCCCCAGCATTTT. This encodes CASSLGPRKVGYQPQHF.

CDR3 DNA sequence: TGTGCCAGCAGCGTAGCGGGTGGGTTATCGGAGGGCTACACCTTC. Translated: CASSVAGGLSEGYTF. V and J are TRBV9 and TRBJ1-2; no reliable D call. Germline CDR1 SGDLS, CDR2 YYNGEE. The CDR3 has 15 amino acids. Trimming left V 0 bases short and J 8 bases short, with 17 bases between.

The V gene is TRBV18, the J gene TRBJ2-1; a possible D gene is TRBD2 (6 bases). Between the trimmed V and J ends, which lost 6 bases and 4 bases, there was a span of 13 bases. CDR3 length equals 14 residues. Germline loops: CDR1 KGHSH, CDR2 LQKENI. The CDR3, as DNA: TGTGCCAGCTCCGGAACGACTAGTTACAATGAGCAGTTCTTC. Encoded protein: CASSGTTSYNEQFF.

The V and J genes are TRBV6-5 and TRBJ1-1; TRBD1 aligns across 7 bases. The CDR3 length is 14 residues. CDR1 MNHEY and CDR2 SVGAGI come from the germline V gene. Germline trimming cut 2 bases from V and 5 bases from J; bases unmatched to any gene: 5. The CDR3 DNA is TGTGCCAGCAGTTACCATGACAGGGTAACTGAAGCTTTCTTT. It encodes CASSYHDRVTEAFF.